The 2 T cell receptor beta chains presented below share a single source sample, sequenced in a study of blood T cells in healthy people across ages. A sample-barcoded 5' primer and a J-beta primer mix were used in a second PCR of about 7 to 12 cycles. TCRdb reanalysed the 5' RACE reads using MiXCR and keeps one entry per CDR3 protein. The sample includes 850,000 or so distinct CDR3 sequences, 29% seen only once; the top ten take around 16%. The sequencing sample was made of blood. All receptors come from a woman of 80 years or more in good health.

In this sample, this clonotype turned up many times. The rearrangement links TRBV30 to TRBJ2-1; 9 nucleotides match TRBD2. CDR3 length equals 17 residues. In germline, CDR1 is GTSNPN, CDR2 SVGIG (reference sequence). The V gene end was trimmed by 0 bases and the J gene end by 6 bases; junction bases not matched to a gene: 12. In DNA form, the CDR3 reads TGTGCCTGGAGTGTGAGCCTGACTGCGGGGGGGTCCAATGAGCAGTTCTTC. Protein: CAWSVSLTAGGSNEQFF.

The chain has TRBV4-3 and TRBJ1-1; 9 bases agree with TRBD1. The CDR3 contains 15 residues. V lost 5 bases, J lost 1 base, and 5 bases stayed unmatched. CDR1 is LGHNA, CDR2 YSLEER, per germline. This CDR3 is CASSYGQGRNTEAFF. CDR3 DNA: TGCGCCAGCAGCTACGGACAGGGGAGGAACACTGAAGCTTTCTTT.